Below are 24 T cell receptor beta chains sequenced from a single sample in a study of persistence of HIV-infected CD4 T cells. These receptors are not linked to any known antigen. The immunoSEQ assay was version 4, run in survey mode. TCRdb's table, derived via immunoSEQ multiplex PCR, lists solely in-frame clones and lacks some. The table includes 30,000 to 45,000 clones, more than 75% detected once. The stimulus was an HIV-1 Gag 15-mer peptide pool, approximately 0.93 ug/peptide/mL. Memory cells lacking CD40L and CD69 with high CD45RO were sorted. The sequences come from cultured CD4+ T cells from PBMCs, collected from a patient who received antiretroviral therapy. The receptors were sampled from an adult with HIV. The donor label of this sample is uncertain.

The genes are TRBV18 and TRBJ1-1, with 11 nucleotides matching TRBD1. The CDR3 sequence is 15 residues long. Looked up from germline, CDR1 is KGHSH and CDR2 is LQKENI. Trimming took 3 bases from V and 3 from J; bases not matched to a gene: 3. This CDR3 is CASSPAGQGDTEAFF. DNA of the CDR3: TGTGCCAGCTCACCGGCGGGACAGGGGGACACTGAAGCTTTCTTT.

This chain joins TRBV5-1 and TRBJ1-4, with 10 positions matching TRBD1. CDR1 and CDR2 from the germline V gene are SGHRS and YFSETQ. The CDR3 consists of 16 residues. Trimming removed 4 bases from V and 8 bases from J; junction bases left unmatched: 11. This chain's CDR3 is CASSRSGTGDGEKLFF. CDR3 in DNA: TGCGCCAGCAGCCGGTCCGGGACAGGGGACGGAGAAAAACTGTTTTTT. The variable domain in full, with the rest retrieved from reference TRBV5-1 and TRBJ1-4, is KAGVTQTPRYLIKTRGQQVTLSCSPISGHRSVSWYQQTPGQGLQFLFEYFSETQRNKGNFPGRFSGRQFSNSRSEMNVSTLELGDSALYLCASSRSGTGDGEKLFFGSGTQLSVL.

The gene calls are TRBV27 and TRBJ2-3, with D perhaps matching TRBD1 (5 bases). The CDR3 runs 17 residues. Germline CDR1 reads MNHEY; CDR2 reads SMNVEV (reference sequence). Deletions cut 5 bases from V and 0 bases from J, with 18 bases between. CDR3 sequence reads: CASSRRGLGASTDTQYF. CDR3 DNA: TGTGCCAGCAGTAGAAGGGGCCTAGGGGCTAGCACAGATACGCAGTATTTT.

V is TRBV5-1 and J is TRBJ1-1; no clear D gene. V was pared by 6 bases and J by 4 bases, with 13 bases between. This CDR3 region has 13 residues. Germline lookup yields CDR1 SGHRS and CDR2 YFSETQ. CDR3: CASNDLAATEAFF. The CDR3 nucleotides are TGCGCCAGCAACGACTTGGCGGCCACTGAAGCTTTCTTT.

CDR3 nucleotide sequence: TGTGCCAGCAAAGCGGTTCGAAGGGTGAACACTGAAGCTTTCTTT. It codes for CASKAVRRVNTEAFF. V is TRBV6-5 and J is TRBJ1-1; D not resolved. V gave up 7 bases and J gave up 0 bases, with 15 bases separating them. Germline CDR1 and CDR2: MNHEY and SVGAGI. The CDR3 covers 15 residues.

The chain uses TRBV5-4 and TRBJ1-6; a weak D match, TRBD1 (6 bases). The germline V and J ends were trimmed by 0 bases and 8 bases, with 12 bases remaining between them. The CDR3 has 15 residues. CDR1 SGHNT and CDR2 YYREEE come from the germline V gene (reference sequence). CDR3 protein: CASSLERGRDSPLHF. The DNA for the CDR3 is TGTGCCAGCAGCTTGGAGCGGGGGCGGGATTCACCCCTCCACTTT.

The genes are TRBV27 and TRBJ1-2, with 12 bases that match TRBD1. Germline CDR1 MNHEY, CDR2 SMNVEV (reference sequence). After removal of 5 bases from V and 6 bases from J, the junction contained 7 bases not matched to a gene. CDR3 length: 15 residues. The CDR3 loop reads CASSGRDRGHHGYTF. In DNA, the CDR3 is TGTGCCAGCAGTGGCAGGGACAGGGGGCACCATGGCTACACCTTC.

This rearrangement joins TRBV5-1 to TRBJ1-1; no definite D call. This CDR3 region has 13 residues. The V gene's germline CDR1 is SGHRS and CDR2 YFSETQ. Trimming cost V 0 bases and J 3 bases, with 6 bases left between them. Here the CDR3 DNA reads TGCGCCAGCAGCTTGGGCTGGGACACTGAAGCTTTCTTT. It yields the protein CASSLGWDTEAFF.

The chain uses TRBV5-1 and TRBJ2-2; D may be TRBD2 (6 bases). The germline V gene has CDR1 SGHRS and CDR2 YFSETQ. V was trimmed by 4 bases and J by 5 bases, leaving 12 bases between them. This CDR3 comprises 14 residues. The CDR3 reads CASSGSGGTGELFF. CDR3 in DNA: TGCGCCAGCAGCGGCTCCGGAGGGACCGGGGAGCTGTTTTTT.

The chain uses TRBV5-6 and TRBJ2-7; the D gene is possibly TRBD2 (6 bases). From germline, CDR1 is SGHDT and CDR2 YYEEEE. V lost 4 bases, J lost 3 bases, and 17 bases lay in between. The CDR3 is 15 residues long. CDR3 coding DNA: TGTGCCAGCAGCCAATCCGGGACGGGAGACTACGAGCAGTACTTC. This gives the protein CASSQSGTGDYEQYF.

The chain is built from TRBV28 and TRBJ1-1; D gene uncertain. CDR3 length: 14 amino acids. The V and J ends lost 3 bases and 2 bases respectively, with 10 bases between them. Germline V lookup: CDR1 MDHEN, CDR2 SYDVKM. CDR3 sequence reads: CASSLGGLNTEAFF. CDR3 nucleotides: TGTGCCAGCAGTTTGGGAGGACTTAACACTGAAGCTTTCTTT.

CDR3 coding DNA: TGTGCCAGCCAGAGGGGGGGCGCATACACAGATACGCAGTATTTT. It encodes CASQRGGAYTDTQYF. The genes are TRBV19 and TRBJ2-3; the D gene is possibly TRBD2 (7 bases). This CDR3 has 15 amino acids. Germline V gives CDR1 LNHDA, CDR2 SQIVND (reference sequence). V lost 9 bases, J lost 2 bases, and 18 bases lay in between.

This clone was seen only a few times. The V call is TRBV5-1, the J call TRBJ2-7; tentative D call: TRBD1 (6 bases). Germline V gives CDR1 SGHRS, CDR2 YFSETQ. This CDR3 spans 12 amino acids. V was trimmed by 3 bases and J by 6 bases, leaving 10 bases between them. The CDR3 here is CASSSGDREQYF. CDR3 bases: TGCGCCAGCAGCTCAGGGGACCGCGAGCAGTACTTC.

The chain combines TRBV6-1 with TRBJ1-6, with a possible D match to TRBD1 (6 bases). V gave up 2 bases and J gave up 0 bases, with 17 bases separating them. This CDR3 contains 19 residues. Germline V gives CDR1 MNHNS, CDR2 SASEGT. CDR3 in amino acids: CASSEIGGRGSSYNSPLHF. The CDR3 nucleotides read TGTGCCAGCAGTGAAATCGGGGGCCGGGGTAGCTCCTATAATTCACCCCTCCACTTT.

This rearrangement joins TRBV5-4 to TRBJ1-2, with D tentatively TRBD1 (5 bases). The V gene lost 4 bases and the J gene lost 0 bases, with 16 bases spanning the gap. The CDR3 sequence is 16 residues long. The germline CDR1 and CDR2 sequences are SGHNT and YYREEE (reference sequence). CDR3: CASSTWGTEPNYGYTF. The CDR3 DNA reads as TGTGCCAGCAGCACGTGGGGGACCGAGCCTAACTATGGCTACACCTTC. The complete variable domain, with remaining parts taken from reference TRBV5-4 and TRBJ1-2, reads ETGVTQSPTHLIKTRGQQVTLRCSSQSGHNTVSWYQQALGQGPQFIFQYYREEENGRGNFPPRFSGLQFPNYSSELNVNALELDDSALYLCASSTWGTEPNYGYTFGSGTRLTVV.

This clone has a single count. The rearrangement uses TRBV6-5 and TRBJ1-1; D unresolved. The CDR3 covers 14 residues. V lost 3 bases, J lost 7 bases, and 15 bases lay in between. Per germline, CDR1 MNHEY and CDR2 SVGAGI. The CDR3 protein is CASSYLAGKNEAFF. The CDR3 DNA is TGTGCCAGCAGTTATCTGGCAGGAAAAAATGAAGCTTTCTTT.

In DNA, the CDR3 is TGCAGTCCCCTCGGAGGGGAAGGCTACACCTTC. Protein: CSPLGGEGYTF. The rearrangement links TRBV20-1 to TRBJ1-2; D is perhaps TRBD1 (5 bases). There are 11 residues in the CDR3. The V end was cut by 8 bases, the J end by 8 bases, with 15 bases between. CDR1 DFQATT and CDR2 SNEGSKA come from the germline V gene (reference sequence).

The chain joins TRBV12-3 or TRBV12-4 to TRBJ2-5, with 9 bases matching TRBD2. The CDR3 loop spans 13 amino acids. After removal of 5 bases from V and 5 bases from J, the junction contained 3 bases not matched to a gene. The CDR3 sequence: CASSVSGGETQYF. CDR3 bases: TGTGCCAGCAGTGTGAGCGGGGGGGAGACCCAGTACTTC.

The chain combines TRBV7-9 with TRBJ2-7; 9 nucleotides line up with TRBD1. V lost 5 bases, J lost 3 bases, and 5 bases stayed unmatched. There are 14 residues in the CDR3. In germline, CDR1 is SEHNR, CDR2 FQNEAQ (reference sequence). The CDR3 spells CASSQGQGDYEQYV. For the CDR3, the DNA is TGTGCCAGCAGCCAGGGACAGGGTGACTACGAGCAGTACGTC.

V gene TRBV2 combines with J gene TRBJ2-2; 9 positions agree with TRBD1. The J segment lost 4 bases and the V segment lost 8 bases, leaving 8 bases of the junction unmatched. This CDR3 has 15 amino acids. Germline CDR1 and CDR2: SNHLY and FYNNEI. For the CDR3, the DNA is TGTGCCAGCTCGGGACAGGGCCTGGGCACCGGGGAGCTGTTTTTT. It yields the protein CASSGQGLGTGELFF.

This clone was recorded once. V usage is TRBV10-3 and J usage is TRBJ2-4; tentative D call: TRBD1 (6 bases). The CDR3 spans 15 residues. V lost 0 bases, J lost 4 bases, and 10 bases lay in between. Germline CDR1 reads ENHRY; CDR2 reads SYGVKD. CDR3 DNA sequence: TGTGCCATCAGTGAGTCGGCCAGGGGAAAAAACATTCAGTACTTC. It yields the protein CAISESARGKNIQYF.

The chain links TRBV27 to TRBJ2-5; D possibly corresponds to TRBD1 (5 bases). The CDR3 sequence is 14 residues long. Germline V gene lookup returns CDR1 MNHEY and CDR2 SMNVEV (reference sequence). V was shortened by 2 bases and J by 1 base, with 8 bases between the two germline ends. CDR3 amino acids: CASSLLGPQETQYF. The CDR3, as DNA: TGTGCCAGCAGTTTACTGGGGCCCCAAGAGACCCAGTACTTC.

The V and J genes are TRBV30 and TRBJ1-1, with a tentative D call TRBD1 (5 bases). The germline V gene encodes CDR1 GTSNPN and CDR2 SVGIG (reference sequence). Trimming stripped 0 bases from V and 5 bases from J, with 16 bases between. The CDR3 consists of 15 residues. The CDR3 DNA follows: TGTGCCTGGAGTGTATGGGGGGGAGAAATGACTGAAGCTTTCTTT. Protein sequence: CAWSVWGGEMTEAFF.

The chain couples TRBV24-1 to TRBJ1-2, with D possibly being TRBD1 (5 bases). The germline V and J ends were trimmed by 6 bases and 0 bases, with 10 bases remaining between them. Germline V lookup: CDR1 KGHDR, CDR2 SFDVKD. This CDR3 has 14 amino acids. For the CDR3, the DNA is TGTGCCACCAGTAGGGACGGAGCTAACTATGGCTACACCTTC. It yields the protein CATSRDGANYGYTF.